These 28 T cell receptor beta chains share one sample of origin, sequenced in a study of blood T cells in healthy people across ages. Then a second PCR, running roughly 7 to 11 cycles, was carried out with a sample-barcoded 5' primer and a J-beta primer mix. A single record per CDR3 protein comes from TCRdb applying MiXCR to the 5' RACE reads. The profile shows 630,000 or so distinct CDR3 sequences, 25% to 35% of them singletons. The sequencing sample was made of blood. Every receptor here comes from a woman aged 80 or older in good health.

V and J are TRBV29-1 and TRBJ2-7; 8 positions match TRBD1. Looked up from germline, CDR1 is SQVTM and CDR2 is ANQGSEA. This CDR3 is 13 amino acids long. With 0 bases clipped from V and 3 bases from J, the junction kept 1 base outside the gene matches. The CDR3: CSVEETGGYEQYF. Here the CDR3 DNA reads TGCAGCGTTGAAGAAACAGGGGGCTACGAGCAGTACTTC.

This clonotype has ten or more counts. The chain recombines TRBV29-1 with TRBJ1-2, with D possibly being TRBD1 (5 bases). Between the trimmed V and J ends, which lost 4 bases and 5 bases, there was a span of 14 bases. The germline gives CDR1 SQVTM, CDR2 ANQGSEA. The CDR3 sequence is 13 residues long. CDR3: CSVVLQAGYGYTF. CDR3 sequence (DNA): TGCAGCGTTGTACTACAGGCAGGGTATGGCTACACCTTC.

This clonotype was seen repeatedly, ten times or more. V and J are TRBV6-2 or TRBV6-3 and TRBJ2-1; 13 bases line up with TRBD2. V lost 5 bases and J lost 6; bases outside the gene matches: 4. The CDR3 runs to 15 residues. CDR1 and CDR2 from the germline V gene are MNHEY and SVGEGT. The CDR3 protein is CASSGLAGAVNEQFF. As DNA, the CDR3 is TGTGCCAGCAGTGGACTAGCGGGGGCCGTCAATGAGCAGTTCTTC.

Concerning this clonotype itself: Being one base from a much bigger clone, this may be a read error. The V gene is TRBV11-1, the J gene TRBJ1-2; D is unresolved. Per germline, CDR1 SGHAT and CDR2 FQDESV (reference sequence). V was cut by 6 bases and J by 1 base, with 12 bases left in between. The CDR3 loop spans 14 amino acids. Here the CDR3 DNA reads TGTGCCAGCAGTCGGGGAGGCCTTAACTATGGCTACACCTTC. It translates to CASSRGGLNYGYTF.

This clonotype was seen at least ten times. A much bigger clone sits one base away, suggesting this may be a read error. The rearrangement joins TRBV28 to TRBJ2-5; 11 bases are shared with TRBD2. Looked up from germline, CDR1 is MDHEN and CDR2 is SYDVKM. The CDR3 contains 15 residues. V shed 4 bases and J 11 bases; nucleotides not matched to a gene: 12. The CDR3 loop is CASSSLAGGLNEQYF. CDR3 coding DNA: TGTGCCAGCAGTTCTCTAGCGGGGGGCCTGAATGAGCAGTACTTC.

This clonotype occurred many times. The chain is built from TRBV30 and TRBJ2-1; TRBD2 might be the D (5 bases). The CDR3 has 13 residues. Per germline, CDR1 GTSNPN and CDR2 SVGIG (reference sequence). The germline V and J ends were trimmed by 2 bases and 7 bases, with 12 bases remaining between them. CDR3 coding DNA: TGTGCCTGGAGTTCCGGGCCGGGGAATGAGCAGTTCTTC. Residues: CAWSSGPGNEQFF.

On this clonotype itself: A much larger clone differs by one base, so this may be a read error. The CDR3 protein is CASSGQINSPPHF. The CDR3 DNA is TGTGCCAGCAGCGGACAGATTAATTCACCCCCCCACTTT. The chain links TRBV7-2 to TRBJ1-6, with D perhaps TRBD1 (6 bases). The germline gives CDR1 SGHTA, CDR2 FQGNSA. The CDR3 length is 13 residues.

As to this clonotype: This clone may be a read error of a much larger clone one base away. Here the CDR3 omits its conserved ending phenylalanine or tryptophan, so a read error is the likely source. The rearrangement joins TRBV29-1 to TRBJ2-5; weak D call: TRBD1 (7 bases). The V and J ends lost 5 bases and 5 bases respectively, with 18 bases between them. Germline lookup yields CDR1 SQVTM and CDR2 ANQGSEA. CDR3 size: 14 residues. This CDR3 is CSVQEGATRETQYL. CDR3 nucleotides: TGCAGCGTTCAGGAGGGGGCAACTAGGGAGACCCAGTACTTA.

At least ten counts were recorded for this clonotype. CDR3 nucleotide sequence: TGTGCCAGCAGAAGGACTAGCGGGGACACGGATACGCAGTATTTT. The encoded protein is CASRRTSGDTDTQYF. The chain uses TRBV6-5 and TRBJ2-3, with 12 bases fitting TRBD2. This CDR3 has 15 residues. The germline V gene has CDR1 MNHEY and CDR2 SVGAGI. Losses at the gene ends were 6 bases for V and 6 bases for J; bases not matched to a gene: 7.

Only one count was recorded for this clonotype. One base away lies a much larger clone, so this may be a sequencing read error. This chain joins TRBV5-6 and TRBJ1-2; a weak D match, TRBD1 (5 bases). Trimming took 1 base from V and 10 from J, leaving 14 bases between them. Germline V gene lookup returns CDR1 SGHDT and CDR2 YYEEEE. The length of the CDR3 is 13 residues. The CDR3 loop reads CASSLSGFGDYTF. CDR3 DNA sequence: TGTGCCAGCAGCTTGTCAGGGTTTGGTGACTACACCTTC.

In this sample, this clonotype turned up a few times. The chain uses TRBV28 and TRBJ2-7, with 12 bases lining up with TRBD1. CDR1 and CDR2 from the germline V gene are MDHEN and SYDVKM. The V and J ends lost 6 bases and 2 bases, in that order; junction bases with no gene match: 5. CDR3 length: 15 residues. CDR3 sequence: CASSSGTGGTYEQYF. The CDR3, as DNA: TGTGCCAGCAGCTCAGGGACAGGGGGCACCTACGAGCAGTACTTC.

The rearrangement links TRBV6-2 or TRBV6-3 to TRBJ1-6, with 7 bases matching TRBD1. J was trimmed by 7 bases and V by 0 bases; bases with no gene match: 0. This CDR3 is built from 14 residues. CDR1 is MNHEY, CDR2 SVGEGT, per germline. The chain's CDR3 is CASSYSTGNSPLHF. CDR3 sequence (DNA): TGTGCCAGCAGTTACTCGACAGGGAATTCACCCCTCCACTTT.

The CDR3 coding sequence is TGTGCCAGCAGGTCGGGAGATATGAACACTGAAGCTTTCTTT. It translates to CASRSGDMNTEAFF. The chain joins TRBV27 to TRBJ1-1, with unresolved D. Deletions cut 6 bases from V and 0 bases from J, with 11 bases between. Looked up from germline, CDR1 is MNHEY and CDR2 is SMNVEV (reference sequence). The CDR3 is 14 amino acids.

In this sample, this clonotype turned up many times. The CDR3 loop is CASSVDLKYGYTF. The CDR3 DNA reads TGTGCCAGCAGCGTAGACCTGAAATATGGCTACACCTTC. This chain uses TRBV9 with TRBJ1-2, with D hard to call. The CDR3 extends over 13 amino acids. With 0 bases removed from V and 5 bases from J, the gap between germline ends came to 8 bases. CDR1 is SGDLS, CDR2 YYNGEE, per germline.

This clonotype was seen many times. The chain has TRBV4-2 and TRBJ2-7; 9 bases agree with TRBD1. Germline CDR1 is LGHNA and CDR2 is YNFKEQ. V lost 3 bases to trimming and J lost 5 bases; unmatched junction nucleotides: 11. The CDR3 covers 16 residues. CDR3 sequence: CASSQGGQGTEDEQYF. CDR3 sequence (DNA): TGTGCCAGCAGCCAGGGCGGACAGGGGACTGAGGACGAGCAGTACTTC.

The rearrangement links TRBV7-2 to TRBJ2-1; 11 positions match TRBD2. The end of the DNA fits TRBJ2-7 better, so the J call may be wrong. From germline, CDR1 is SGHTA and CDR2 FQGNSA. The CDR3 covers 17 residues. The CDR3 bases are TGTGCCAGCAGAACTAGCGGGGGCCGAAGCTCCTACGATGAGCAGTACTTC. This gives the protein CASRTSGGRSSYDEQYF.

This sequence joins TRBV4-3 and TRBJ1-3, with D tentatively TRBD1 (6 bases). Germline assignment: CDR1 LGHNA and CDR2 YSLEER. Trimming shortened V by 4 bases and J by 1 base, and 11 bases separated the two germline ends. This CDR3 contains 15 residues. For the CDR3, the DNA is TGCGCCAGCAGCCCTTCAGGGGAATCTGGAAACACCATATATTTT. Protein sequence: CASSPSGESGNTIYF.

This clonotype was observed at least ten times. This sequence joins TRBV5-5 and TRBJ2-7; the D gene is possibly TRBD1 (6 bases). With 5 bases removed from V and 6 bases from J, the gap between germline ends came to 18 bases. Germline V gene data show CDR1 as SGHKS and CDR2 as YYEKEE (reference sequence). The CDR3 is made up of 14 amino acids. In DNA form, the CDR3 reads TGTGCCAGCAGAAGATACAGGGAGACAGTCGAGCAGTACTTC. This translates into CASRRYRETVEQYF.

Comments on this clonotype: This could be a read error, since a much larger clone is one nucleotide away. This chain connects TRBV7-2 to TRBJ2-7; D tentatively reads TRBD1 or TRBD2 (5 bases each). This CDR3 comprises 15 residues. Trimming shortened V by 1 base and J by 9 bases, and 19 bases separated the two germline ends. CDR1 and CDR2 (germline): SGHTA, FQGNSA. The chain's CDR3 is CASSLVGETYDRQYF. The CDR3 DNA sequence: TGTGCCAGCAGCTTAGTGGGGGAGACCTACGATCGGCAGTACTTC.

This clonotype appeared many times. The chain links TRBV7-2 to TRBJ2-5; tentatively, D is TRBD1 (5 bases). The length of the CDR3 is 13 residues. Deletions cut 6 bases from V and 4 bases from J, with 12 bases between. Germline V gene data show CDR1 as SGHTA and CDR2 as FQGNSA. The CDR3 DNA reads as TGTGCCAGCAGACCAGACAGATTAGAGACCCAGTACTTC. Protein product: CASRPDRLETQYF.

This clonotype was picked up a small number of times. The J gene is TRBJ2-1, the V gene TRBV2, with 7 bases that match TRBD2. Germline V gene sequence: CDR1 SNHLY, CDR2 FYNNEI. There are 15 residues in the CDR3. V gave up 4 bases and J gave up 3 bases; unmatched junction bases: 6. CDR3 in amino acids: CASSARTRGYNEQFF. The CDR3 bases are TGTGCCAGCAGTGCGAGGACTAGAGGCTACAATGAGCAGTTCTTC. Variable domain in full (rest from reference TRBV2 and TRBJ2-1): EPEVTQTPSHQVTQMGQEVILRCVPISNHLYFYWYRQILGQKVEFLVSFYNNEISEKSEIFDDQFSVERPDGSNFTLKIRSTKLEDSAMYFCASSARTRGYNEQFFGPGTRLTVL.

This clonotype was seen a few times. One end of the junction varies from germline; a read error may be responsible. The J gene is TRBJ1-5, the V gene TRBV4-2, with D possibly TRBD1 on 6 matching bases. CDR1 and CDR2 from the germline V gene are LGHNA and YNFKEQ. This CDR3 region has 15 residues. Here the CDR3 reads CVSSRPGRGPQPQHF. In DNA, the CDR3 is TGTGTCAGCAGCCGCCCCGGCAGGGGTCCCCAGCCCCAGCATTTT.

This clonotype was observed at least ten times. This chain's CDR3 is CASSPGQGFVDEQFF. DNA of the CDR3: TGTGCCAGCAGCCCCGGACAGGGGTTCGTCGATGAGCAGTTCTTC. The chain has TRBV7-9 and TRBJ2-1; 9 bases line up with TRBD1. Germline values: CDR1 SEHNR, CDR2 FQNEAQ (reference sequence). J lost 8 bases, V lost 5 bases, and 10 bases had no gene match. This CDR3 has 15 residues.

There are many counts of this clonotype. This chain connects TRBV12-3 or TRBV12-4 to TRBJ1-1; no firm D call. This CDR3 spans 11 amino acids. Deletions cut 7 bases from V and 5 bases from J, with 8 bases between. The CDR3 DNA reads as TGTGCCAGCACTCTGGGGACTGAAGCTTTCTTT. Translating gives CASTLGTEAFF.

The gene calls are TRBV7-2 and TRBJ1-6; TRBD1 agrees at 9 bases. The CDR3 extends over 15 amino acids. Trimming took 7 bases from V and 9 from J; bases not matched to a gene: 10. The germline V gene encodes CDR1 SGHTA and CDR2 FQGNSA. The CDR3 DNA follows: TGTGCCAGCACCATACAGGGGGCATCGAGTTCACCCCTCCACTTT. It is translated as CASTIQGASSSPLHF.

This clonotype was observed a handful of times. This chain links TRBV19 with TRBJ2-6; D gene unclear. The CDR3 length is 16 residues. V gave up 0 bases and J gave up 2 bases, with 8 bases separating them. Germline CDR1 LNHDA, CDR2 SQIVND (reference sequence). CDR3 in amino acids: CASSIDSGTGANVLTF. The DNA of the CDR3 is TGTGCCAGTAGTATAGACTCCGGAACTGGGGCCAACGTCCTGACTTTC.

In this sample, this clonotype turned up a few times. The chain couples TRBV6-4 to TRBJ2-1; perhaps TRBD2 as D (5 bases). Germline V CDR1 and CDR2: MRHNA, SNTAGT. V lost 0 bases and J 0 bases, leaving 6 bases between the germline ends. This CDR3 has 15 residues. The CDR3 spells CASSDSAGSYNEQFF. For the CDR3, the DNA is TGTGCCAGCAGTGACTCTGCGGGCTCCTACAATGAGCAGTTCTTC.

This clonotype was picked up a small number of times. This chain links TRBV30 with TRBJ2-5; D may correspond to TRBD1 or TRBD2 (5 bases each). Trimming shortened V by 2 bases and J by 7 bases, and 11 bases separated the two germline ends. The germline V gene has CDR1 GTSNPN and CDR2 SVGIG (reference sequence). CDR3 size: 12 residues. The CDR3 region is CAWSFGAGTQYF. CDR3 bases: TGTGCCTGGAGTTTCGGGGCGGGGACCCAGTACTTC.